Detailed here is one TCR beta chain. Antigen: not known. Sequenced material consisted of expressed TCRB transcripts (all of the isolated RNA was reverse transcribed). Some clones are missing from TCRdb's copy, which holds only in-frame ones; the method was immunoSEQ multiplex PCR. This table has about 130,000 clones, nearly 9.5% appearing once. The sample comes from a study of beta chain features in type 1 diabetes. Study-wide findings and caveats: Shorter TCRB CDR3s, moderately but significantly so, marked every one of the four CD4+ subsets in Type 1 diabetes patients.

Germline V gives CDR1 SGHRS, CDR2 YFSETQ. The V gene end was trimmed by 2 bases and the J gene end by 2 bases; junction bases not matched to a gene: 7. This CDR3 is 16 amino acids long. Material: central memory CD4+ T cells from blood. The J gene is TRBJ2-3, the V gene TRBV5-1; 8 bases map to TRBD2. The sequence derives from a young man in good health. CDR3 residues: CASSFTSGSFTDTQYF. The CDR3 coding sequence is TGCGCCAGCAGCTTTACTAGCGGTTCATTCACAGATACGCAGTATTTT.